One sample yielded the 3 T cell receptor beta chains listed below, sequenced in a study of T-cell reconstitution after alpha-beta-depleted transplantation in children. Using unique molecular identifiers, the investigators prepared the TCRbeta library. One entry per CDR3 protein, called by TCRdb with MiXCR from the PCR reads. Among approximately 630,000 distinct CDR3 sequences listed, approximately 14% were seen once. Sequencing was performed on PBMCs, taken before TCRalphabeta/CD19-depleted stem cell transplant. These TCRs come from a girl aged 2 to 9 with congenital amegakaryocytic thrombocytopenia, due to receive a stem cell transplant.

The genes are TRBV5-1 and TRBJ2-7; 13 bases fit TRBD2. V was clipped by 0 bases and J by 6 bases; unmatched bases: 9. The CDR3 spans 17 residues. The germline gives CDR1 SGHRS, CDR2 YFSETQ. The CDR3 here is CASSLATTSGRSGEQYF. The CDR3 region has the DNA TGCGCCAGCAGCTTGGCCACGACTAGCGGGAGGTCTGGCGAGCAGTACTTC.

This clonotype showed up many times. The chain employs TRBV5-1 and TRBJ2-3; 7 bases agree with TRBD1. This CDR3 spans 16 amino acids. CDR1 SGHRS and CDR2 YFSETQ come from the germline V gene. V lost 0 bases and J lost 3; bases outside the gene matches: 7. In DNA form, the CDR3 reads TGCGCCAGCAGCTTGGGAGACAGGGTATGGACAGATACGCAGTATTTT. Its protein product is CASSLGDRVWTDTQYF.

This clonotype has a count of ten or more. The CDR3 loop reads CASSRRENTGELFF. The CDR3 DNA reads as TGCGCCAGCAGCCGACGGGAGAACACCGGGGAGCTGTTTTTT. The chain carries TRBV5-1 and TRBJ2-2; a weak D match, TRBD2 (5 bases). This CDR3 region has 14 residues. Germline CDR1 is SGHRS and CDR2 is YFSETQ. V lost 4 bases and J lost 1, with 8 bases in between.